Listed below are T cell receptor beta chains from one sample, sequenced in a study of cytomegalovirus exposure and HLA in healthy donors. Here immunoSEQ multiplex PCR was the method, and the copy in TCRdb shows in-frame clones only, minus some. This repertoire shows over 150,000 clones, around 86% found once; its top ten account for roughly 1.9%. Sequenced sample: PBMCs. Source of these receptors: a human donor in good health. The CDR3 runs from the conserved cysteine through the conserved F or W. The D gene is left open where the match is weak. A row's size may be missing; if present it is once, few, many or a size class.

CDR3 DNA: TGTGCCAGCAGCATCTCTAGCGGAGAAGAGACCCAGTACTTC; CDR3 protein: CASSISSGEETQYF; clone size: once; V gene: TRBV9; J gene: TRBJ2-5; D gene: TRBD2
CDR3 DNA: TGTGCCAGCAACGGACAAGAAGCTTTCTTT; CDR3 protein: CASNGQEAFF; clone size: NA; V gene: TRBV21-1; J gene: TRBJ1-1; D gene: NA
CDR3 DNA: TGCGCCAGCAGCCCCCCACCACAGAGCTACGAGCAGTACTTC; CDR3 protein: CASSPPPQSYEQYF; clone size: NA; V gene: TRBV4-3; J gene: TRBJ2-7; D gene: NA
CDR3 DNA: TGTGCCAGCAGCGTAGGGTCCAGGGGGCTGTACGAGCAGTACTTC; CDR3 protein: CASSVGSRGLYEQYF; clone size: NA; V gene: TRBV9; J gene: TRBJ2-7; D gene: TRBD1
CDR3 DNA: TGCGCCAGCAGCCGCCCCGGGACTAGATCCCCAAAGTACTTC; CDR3 protein: CASSRPGTRSPKYF; clone size: NA; V gene: TRBV4-1; J gene: TRBJ2-5; D gene: TRBD2
CDR3 DNA: TGCAGCGTTGAAGTTAGCGGGGGCCCCTCTTACAATGAGCAGTTCTTC; CDR3 protein: CSVEVSGGPSYNEQFF; clone size: NA; V gene: TRBV29-1; J gene: TRBJ2-1; D gene: TRBD2
CDR3 DNA: TGTGCCAGCAGCTTAGAAGCGGGGCTAGCGACAGATACGCAGTATTTT; CDR3 protein: CASSLEAGLATDTQYF; clone size: NA; V gene: TRBV7-2; J gene: TRBJ2-3; D gene: TRBD2
CDR3 DNA: TGTGCCAGCAGCTTAGCACTAGCGGGGGCCACTTCCTACAATGAGCAGTTCTTC; CDR3 protein: CASSLALAGATSYNEQFF; clone size: NA; V gene: TRBV11-2; J gene: TRBJ2-1; D gene: TRBD2
CDR3 DNA: TGCGCCAGCAGCCTGGGCGGGACAGGGGCAAATACGCAGTATTTT; CDR3 protein: CASSLGGTGANTQYF; clone size: NA; V gene: TRBV5-1; J gene: TRBJ2-3; D gene: TRBD1
CDR3 DNA: TGTGCCAGCAGCGGGACAGGGATTTCCTACAATGAGCAGTTCTTC; CDR3 protein: CASSGTGISYNEQFF; clone size: NA; V gene: TRBV5-6; J gene: TRBJ2-1; D gene: TRBD1